This TCR beta chain was identified in a study of breast tumors, draining lymph nodes, adjacent tissues. Whole-study findings and limits: Tumor and nontumor repertoires were significantly more similar in luminal-like than in basal-like breast cancer. Data fit most tumor T cells coming from lymph node, expanding in tumor. Tumor TCR diversity was below lymph nodes but above nontumor tissue. Tumor T cell lymph node origin was a supported hypothesis, not proven.

Samples came from axillary lymph nodes draining the breast cancer. The length of the CDR3 is 15 residues. Trimming took 2 bases from V and 9 from J, leaving 14 bases between them. TCRdb used MiXCR to reprocess the multiplex PCR reads, holding one entry per CDR3 protein. In the table there are over 150,000 distinct CDR3 sequences, 30% to 35% of which are singletons. In this sample, this clonotype turned up many times. Its antigen is unidentified. The V call is TRBV12-3 or TRBV12-4, the J call TRBJ1-6; D perhaps matches TRBD1 (5 bases). The TCR sequence derives from a female donor with breast cancer. Some clones in this sample may be carry-over from other donors' samples. The specimen sequenced was axillary lymph node tissue. The CDR3 loop is CASSLQGRGGSPLHF. The DNA for the CDR3 is TGTGCCAGCAGTTTACAGGGAAGGGGCGGTTCACCCCTCCACTTT.